The 23 T cell receptor beta chains below come from one sample, sequenced in a study of cytomegalovirus exposure and HLA in healthy donors. Amplification used 60 Vbeta primers and 13 Jbeta primers. Using immunoSEQ multiplex PCR, the repertoire was profiled, and TCRdb retains in-frame clones only, with some absent. The table has about 160,000 clones, about 80% seen once. The sequencing sample was made of PBMCs. The receptors were sampled from a woman aged 50 to 60 in good health and CMV-seropositive.

The V gene is TRBV7-2, the J gene TRBJ1-3; D not resolved. Per the germline V gene, CDR1 is SGHTA and CDR2 is FQGNSA. The CDR3 consists of 13 residues. The V gene lost 5 bases and the J gene lost 1 base, with 6 bases spanning the gap. CDR3 sequence (DNA): TGTGCCAGCAGCCCCCAATCTGGAAACACCATATATTTT. It is translated as CASSPQSGNTIYF. Filled out from reference TRBV7-2 and TRBJ1-3, the complete variable domain reads GAGVSQSPSNKVTEKGKDVELRCDPISGHTALYWYRQSLGQGLEFLIYFQGNSAPDKSGLPSDRFSAERTGGSVSTLTIQRTQQEDSAVYLCASSPQSGNTIYFGEGSWLTVV.

This clone was counted once. This chain links TRBV27 with TRBJ2-7, with 9 bases identical to TRBD1. V lost 3 bases to trimming and J lost 2 bases; unmatched junction nucleotides: 8. Germline V gene lookup returns CDR1 MNHEY and CDR2 SMNVEV (reference sequence). This CDR3 contains 16 residues. The CDR3 DNA sequence: TGTGCCAGCAGTTTTTCTCCGGGACAGGGAACCTACGAGCAGTACTTC. Translation gives CASSFSPGQGTYEQYF.

DNA of the CDR3: TGTGCCACCAGGACGGGGACCAAAAACATTCAGTACTTC. Translated: CATRTGTKNIQYF. The rearrangement links TRBV15 to TRBJ2-4; TRBD2 might be the D (5 bases). V was shortened by 6 bases and J by 2 bases, with 8 bases between the two germline ends. CDR1 and CDR2 from the germline V gene are LNHNV and YYDKDF (reference sequence). The CDR3 covers 13 residues.

The chain links TRBV11-2 to TRBJ1-5, with D possibly matching TRBD1 (5 bases). CDR1 is SGHAT and CDR2 is FQNNGV in the germline V gene. V gave up 1 base and J gave up 7 bases, with 14 bases separating them. The CDR3 has 15 residues. CDR3 in amino acids: CASSLGSGAPQPQHF. DNA of the CDR3: TGTGCCAGCAGCTTAGGATCTGGGGCCCCCCAGCCCCAGCATTTT.

This clone has a single count. The chain is built from TRBV4-2 and TRBJ1-2; D not resolved. Looked up from germline, CDR1 is LGHNA and CDR2 is YNFKEQ. The CDR3 sequence is 15 residues long. Trimming cost V 1 base and J 5 bases, with 14 bases left between them. The CDR3 DNA sequence: TGTGCCAGCAGCCAAGTGGCGGGGTCGAGGTATGGCTACACCTTC. As protein: CASSQVAGSRYGYTF.

The rearrangement joins TRBV10-3 to TRBJ2-7; 9 bases agree with TRBD1. After removal of 7 bases from V and 6 bases from J, the junction contained 10 bases not matched to a gene. Germline CDR1 reads ENHRY; CDR2 reads SYGVKD. This CDR3 is built from 14 residues. This CDR3 reads CAITTTGGASEQYF. As DNA, the CDR3 is TGTGCCATCACTACCACAGGGGGCGCGTCCGAGCAGTACTTC.

The gene calls are TRBV5-6 and TRBJ1-1, with a weak D call TRBD1 (5 bases). This CDR3 is 12 amino acids long. Per the germline V gene, CDR1 is SGHDT and CDR2 is YYEEEE. V was trimmed by 2 bases and J by 7 bases, leaving 9 bases between them. The CDR3 nucleotides read TGTGCCAGCAGCTTTATTAGGGGTGAAGCTTTCTTT. Translated, it gives CASSFIRGEAFF.

This chain uses TRBV5-4 with TRBJ1-1, with TRBD1 matching over 8 bases. V dropped 3 bases and J dropped 5; count of bases not matched to a gene: 6. Germline assignment: CDR1 SGHNT and CDR2 YYREEE (reference sequence). The CDR3 runs 14 residues. The CDR3 spells CASSSRTGWTEAFF. CDR3 nucleotide sequence: TGTGCCAGCAGCTCCCGGACAGGGTGGACTGAAGCTTTCTTT.

The rearrangement uses TRBV5-1 and TRBJ1-6, with 7 bases fitting TRBD1. Germline trimming cut 0 bases from V and 7 bases from J; bases unmatched to any gene: 4. CDR3 length: 15 residues. The V gene's germline CDR1 is SGHRS and CDR2 YFSETQ. CDR3 in amino acids: CASSLVSGGNSPLHF. The CDR3 DNA sequence: TGCGCCAGCAGCTTGGTATCAGGGGGGAATTCACCCCTCCACTTT.

CDR3 sequence (DNA): TGTGCCAGCAGCTTGGGCCGGGACAGGGCCGGCGAGCAGTACTTC. Amino acids: CASSLGRDRAGEQYF. The chain recombines TRBV7-2 with TRBJ2-7, with 9 bases lining up with TRBD1. The V gene end was trimmed by 3 bases and the J gene end by 6 bases; junction bases not matched to a gene: 9. This CDR3 has 15 residues. Germline V CDR1 and CDR2: SGHTA, FQGNSA. The variable domain in full, with the rest retrieved from reference TRBV7-2 and TRBJ2-7, is GAGVSQSPSNKVTEKGKDVELRCDPISGHTALYWYRQSLGQGLEFLIYFQGNSAPDKSGLPSDRFSAERTGGSVSTLTIQRTQQEDSAVYLCASSLGRDRAGEQYFGPGTRLTVT.

The chain joins TRBV7-9 to TRBJ2-5; maybe TRBD2 (6 bases). CDR1 and CDR2 from the germline V gene are SEHNR and FQNEAQ (reference sequence). The CDR3 has 15 residues. V lost 5 bases to trimming and J lost 2 bases, with 15 bases between them. The CDR3 is CASSPSLGTQETQYF. The CDR3 DNA sequence: TGTGCCAGCAGCCCCTCCCTAGGGACTCAAGAGACCCAGTACTTC.

The chain uses TRBV28 and TRBJ1-5; 8 bases agree with TRBD1. The V segment lost 4 bases and the J segment 13 bases; nucleotides outside the gene matches: 6. The CDR3 length is 12 residues. Germline CDR1 MDHEN, CDR2 SYDVKM. In DNA, the CDR3 is TGTGCCAGCAGTTCGCAGGGGGCTGGTCAGCATTTT. This translates into CASSSQGAGQHF.

This sequence joins TRBV28 and TRBJ1-2; D call uncertain. Germline V gene lookup returns CDR1 MDHEN and CDR2 SYDVKM. The CDR3 sequence is 12 residues long. V lost 5 bases to trimming and J lost 8 bases, with 12 bases between them. This CDR3 reads CASSLSLAGYTF. Here the CDR3 DNA reads TGTGCCAGCAGTCTTTCATTGGCCGGCTACACCTTC.

In DNA, the CDR3 is TGTGCCAGCAGTACGGGACAGGGAGCGTCACCCCTCCACTTT. Translating it yields CASSTGQGASPLHF. The chain couples TRBV27 to TRBJ1-6; 9 bases are a match to TRBD1. This CDR3 region has 14 residues. V trimming: 5 bases; J trimming: 10 bases; junction bases outside the gene matches: 6. Germline CDR1 MNHEY, CDR2 SMNVEV (reference sequence).

This chain connects TRBV4-2 to TRBJ1-5; D may be TRBD1 (5 bases). The V and J ends lost 4 bases and 7 bases respectively, with 14 bases between them. The CDR3 has 14 amino acids. Per the germline V gene, CDR1 is LGHNA and CDR2 is YNFKEQ. CDR3 sequence: CASSPGGFLQPQHF. DNA for the CDR3: TGTGCCAGCAGCCCGGGGGGGTTCCTCCAGCCCCAGCATTTT.

The J gene is TRBJ1-2, the V gene TRBV13, with D possibly matching TRBD1 (5 bases). CDR3 length equals 13 residues. Trimming left V 5 bases short and J 5 bases short, with 12 bases between. Per germline, CDR1 PRHDT and CDR2 FYEKMQ (reference sequence). CDR3 in amino acids: CASSPPGGYGYTF. DNA for the CDR3: TGTGCCAGCAGCCCTCCGGGGGGATATGGCTACACCTTC.

The chain employs TRBV7-3 and TRBJ2-3, with 9 bases fitting TRBD1. J gave up 4 bases and V 1 base, and 3 bases lay outside the gene matches. This CDR3 spans 15 amino acids. Germline V gene data show CDR1 as SGHTA and CDR2 as FQGTGA. This chain's CDR3 is CASSLMGQGPDTQYF. CDR3 DNA: TGTGCCAGCAGCTTAATGGGACAGGGCCCAGATACGCAGTATTTT.

This chain links TRBV29-1 with TRBJ2-1, with 9 bases fitting TRBD2. Trimming took 6 bases from V and 0 from J; bases not matched to a gene: 9. Germline V CDR1 and CDR2: SQVTM, ANQGSEA. The length of the CDR3 is 16 residues. CDR3 DNA: TGCAGCGTCTCCGTCGCTAGCGGGGTCTCCTACAATGAGCAGTTCTTC. Translating it yields CSVSVASGVSYNEQFF.

There are a few counts of this clone. The genes are TRBV9 and TRBJ2-1, with 15 bases aligning to TRBD2. This CDR3 is 15 amino acids long. V gave up 1 base and J gave up 15 bases; unmatched junction bases: 8. The germline V gene has CDR1 SGDLS and CDR2 YYNGEE. Written as DNA, the CDR3 is TGTGCCAGCAGCGTAAGGGGGACTAGCGGGAGGCAGGTGTTCTTC. It encodes CASSVRGTSGRQVFF.

This chain uses TRBV5-1 with TRBJ2-7, with TRBD2 matching 9 bases. This CDR3 is 15 amino acids long. The trim removed 1 base at V and 4 bases at J, leaving 6 bases unmatched. CDR1 is SGHRS and CDR2 is YFSETQ in the germline V gene. CDR3 in amino acids: CASSLFPAGGYEQYF. CDR3 DNA sequence: TGCGCCAGCAGCTTGTTCCCCGCGGGAGGGTACGAGCAGTACTTC. Drawing the rest from reference TRBV5-1 and TRBJ2-7, the complete variable domain is KAGVTQTPRYLIKTRGQQVTLSCSPISGHRSVSWYQQTPGQGLQFLFEYFSETQRNKGNFPGRFSGRQFSNSRSEMNVSTLELGDSALYLCASSLFPAGGYEQYFGPGTRLTVT.

The chain combines TRBV11-3 with TRBJ2-1, with D perhaps TRBD1 (6 bases). Germline assignment: CDR1 SGHNT and CDR2 YENEEA. V lost 5 bases and J 10 bases, leaving 9 bases between the germline ends. CDR3 length: 11 residues. In DNA, the CDR3 is TGTGCCAGCAGCAGGACAGACGAGCAGTTCTTC. Translating gives CASSRTDEQFF.

This chain connects TRBV5-8 to TRBJ1-1, with D perhaps TRBD1 (6 bases). The V gene's germline CDR1 is SGHTS and CDR2 YDEGEE. There are 17 residues in the CDR3. The V gene lost 0 bases and the J gene lost 3 bases, with 18 bases spanning the gap. The CDR3 DNA reads as TGTGCCAGCAGCTTGGCCACGGGGGGCTTCTGGGACACTGAAGCTTTCTTT. This encodes CASSLATGGFWDTEAFF.

The V gene is TRBV7-2, the J gene TRBJ2-7, with 9 positions matching TRBD2. Germline V CDR1 and CDR2: SGHTA, FQGNSA. This CDR3 is 16 amino acids long. V lost 3 bases to trimming and J lost 4 bases; unmatched junction nucleotides: 10. DNA for the CDR3: TGTGCCAGCAGCTTTAGCGGGGGCGGGGTGGGGTACGAGCAGTACTTC. It codes for CASSFSGGGVGYEQYF.